A selection of T cell receptor beta chains follows, all from one sample in a study of control samples from healthy donors and cancer patients. Assay: immunoSEQ multiplex PCR; the TCRdb copy retains only in-frame clones and omits some. The table has about 160,000 clones, around 95% seen once. The specimen was blood. The receptors were gathered from a woman aged 55-69 years in good health. CDR3s include the opening cysteine and the closing phenylalanine or tryptophan. The D gene is left open where the match is weak. Rows may omit the clone size; those that give it use once, few, many or a size class.

v_gene: TRBV5-6
d_gene: TRBD1
len: 15
j_gene: TRBJ1-1
abundance: NA
CDR3aa: CASSLVDRGRTEAFF
CDR3nt: TGTGCCAGCAGCTTGGTGGACAGGGGGCGAACTGAAGCTTTCTTT

v_gene: TRBV2
d_gene: NA
len: 15
j_gene: TRBJ2-7
abundance: NA
CDR3aa: CASSPDHGAVWGQYF
CDR3nt: TGTGCCAGCAGTCCCGACCATGGGGCTGTCTGGGGGCAGTACTTC

v_gene: TRBV4-1
d_gene: TRBD1
len: 14
j_gene: TRBJ1-2
abundance: NA
CDR3aa: CASSGRDRVGGYTF
CDR3nt: TGCGCCAGCAGCGGCCGGGACAGGGTTGGTGGCTACACCTTC

v_gene: TRBV6-2/TRBV6-3
d_gene: NA
len: 17
j_gene: TRBJ1-6
abundance: NA
CDR3aa: CASSYNPSRPPNSPLHF
CDR3nt: TGTGCCAGCAGTTATAATCCATCCCGCCCGCCTAATTCACCCCTCCACTTT

v_gene: TRBV1
d_gene: NA
len: 17
j_gene: TRBJ2-5
abundance: NA
CDR3aa: CTSSQDRPSGGEETQYF
CDR3nt: TGCACCAGCAGCCAAGATAGGCCTAGCGGGGGGGAAGAGACCCAGTACTTC

v_gene: TRBV2
d_gene: NA
len: 14
j_gene: TRBJ1-1
abundance: NA
CDR3aa: CASSDIAGVPEAFF
CDR3nt: TGTGCCAGCAGTGATATCGCAGGGGTCCCTGAAGCTTTCTTT

v_gene: TRBV7-2
d_gene: NA
len: 14
j_gene: TRBJ2-2
abundance: NA
CDR3aa: CASSLEGGTGELFF
CDR3nt: TGTGCCAGCAGCTTAGAAGGAGGGACCGGGGAGCTGTTTTTT

v_gene: TRBV19
d_gene: NA
len: 15
j_gene: TRBJ1-5
abundance: NA
CDR3aa: CASKPGRSGNQPQHF
CDR3nt: TGTGCCAGTAAACCGGGAAGAAGCGGGAATCAGCCCCAGCATTTT

v_gene: TRBV11-2
d_gene: NA
len: 14
j_gene: TRBJ1-2
abundance: NA
CDR3aa: CASSLPSSYYGHTF
CDR3nt: TGTGCCAGCAGCTTACCCTCTTCATACTATGGCCACACCTTC

v_gene: TRBV5-6
d_gene: TRBD1
len: 13
j_gene: TRBJ2-1
abundance: NA
CDR3aa: CASSLGPGQEQFF
CDR3nt: TGTGCCAGCAGCTTGGGGCCGGGACAGGAGCAGTTCTTC

v_gene: TRBV18
d_gene: NA
len: 16
j_gene: TRBJ2-7
abundance: NA
CDR3aa: CASSPQRLGSSYEQYF
CDR3nt: TGTGCCAGCTCACCACAGAGGTTAGGATCCTCCTACGAGCAGTACTTC

v_gene: TRBV3-1/TRBV3-2
d_gene: NA
len: 14
j_gene: TRBJ1-4
abundance: NA
CDR3aa: CASSPRGHSEKLFF
CDR3nt: TGTGCCAGCAGCCCGAGGGGTCACAGTGAAAAACTGTTTTTT

v_gene: TRBV30
d_gene: TRBD1
len: 12
j_gene: TRBJ1-4
abundance: NA
CDR3aa: CAWKGTDEKLFF
CDR3nt: TGTGCCTGGAAAGGGACAGATGAAAAACTGTTTTTT

v_gene: TRBV7-9
d_gene: TRBD2
len: 17
j_gene: TRBJ2-2
abundance: NA
CDR3aa: CASSLESGGPSTGELFF
CDR3nt: TGTGCCAGCAGCTTAGAATCGGGGGGGCCAAGCACCGGGGAGCTGTTTTTT

v_gene: TRBV11-3
d_gene: NA
len: 13
j_gene: TRBJ2-3
abundance: few
CDR3aa: CASSLTLGDTQYF
CDR3nt: TGTGCCAGCAGCTTAACCTTGGGAGATACGCAGTATTTT

v_gene: TRBV29-1
d_gene: NA
len: 13
j_gene: TRBJ1-1
abundance: NA
CDR3aa: CSVYWNLIGEAFF
CDR3nt: TGCAGCGTTTACTGGAATTTGATTGGTGAAGCTTTCTTT

v_gene: TRBV5-1
d_gene: NA
len: 14
j_gene: TRBJ1-1
abundance: NA
CDR3aa: CASSHPTGNTEAFF
CDR3nt: TGCGCCAGCAGCCACCCGACAGGGAACACTGAAGCTTTCTTT

v_gene: TRBV19
d_gene: NA
len: 17
j_gene: TRBJ1-5
abundance: NA
CDR3aa: CASIEGGGAYSNQPQHF
CDR3nt: TGTGCCAGTATTGAAGGGGGGGGAGCTTATAGCAATCAGCCCCAGCATTTT

v_gene: TRBV7-3
d_gene: NA
len: 14
j_gene: TRBJ1-1
abundance: once
CDR3aa: CASSLRALNTEAFF
CDR3nt: TGTGCCAGCAGCTTAAGGGCTCTGAACACTGAAGCTTTCTTT

v_gene: TRBV11-2
d_gene: NA
len: 14
j_gene: TRBJ2-3
abundance: NA
CDR3aa: CASSRTSVTDTQYF
CDR3nt: TGTGCCAGCAGCCGCACCTCCGTCACAGATACGCAGTATTTT

v_gene: TRBV5-6
d_gene: TRBD1
len: 15
j_gene: TRBJ1-1
abundance: NA
CDR3aa: CASSMVGQGMVGAFF
CDR3nt: TGTGCCAGCAGCATGGTCGGACAGGGGATGGTGGGAGCTTTCTTT

v_gene: TRBV6-6
d_gene: NA
len: 15
j_gene: TRBJ2-2
abundance: NA
CDR3aa: CASSWDSWNTGELFF
CDR3nt: TGTGCCAGCAGTTGGGACTCCTGGAACACCGGGGAGCTGTTTTTT

v_gene: TRBV25-1
d_gene: TRBD2
len: 16
j_gene: TRBJ2-1
abundance: NA
CDR3aa: CASSGSGGWSYNEQFF
CDR3nt: TGTGCCAGCAGTGGTAGCGGGGGGTGGTCCTACAATGAGCAGTTCTTC

v_gene: TRBV5-1
d_gene: NA
len: 16
j_gene: TRBJ2-2
abundance: NA
CDR3aa: CASRPAGGQNTGELFF
CDR3nt: TGCGCCAGCAGACCTGCTGGAGGACAGAACACCGGGGAGCTGTTTTTT

v_gene: TRBV5-4
d_gene: NA
len: 14
j_gene: TRBJ2-4
abundance: NA
CDR3aa: CASSLALAKNIQYF
CDR3nt: TGTGCCAGCAGCTTGGCGTTAGCCAAAAACATTCAGTACTTC

v_gene: TRBV3-1/TRBV3-2
d_gene: TRBD1
len: 19
j_gene: TRBJ2-5
abundance: NA
CDR3aa: CASSQGQGYSFAGAETQYF
CDR3nt: TGTGCCAGCAGCCAGGGACAGGGGTATTCTTTCGCTGGGGCGGAGACCCAGTACTTC

v_gene: TRBV6-5
d_gene: NA
len: 13
j_gene: TRBJ2-1
abundance: NA
CDR3aa: CASSPTRDNEQFF
CDR3nt: TGTGCCAGCAGTCCAACCAGAGACAATGAGCAGTTCTTC

v_gene: TRBV10-1
d_gene: NA
len: 13
j_gene: TRBJ1-5
abundance: NA
CDR3aa: CASSVSGNQPQHF
CDR3nt: TGCGCCAGCAGTGTGTCCGGGAACCAGCCCCAGCATTTT

v_gene: TRBV4-3
d_gene: NA
len: 14
j_gene: TRBJ1-1
abundance: NA
CDR3aa: CASSQDSVSTEAFF
CDR3nt: TGCGCCAGCAGCCAAGACTCGGTGAGCACTGAAGCTTTCTTT

v_gene: TRBV5-1
d_gene: TRBD1
len: 15
j_gene: TRBJ1-6
abundance: NA
CDR3aa: CASSSGTGRDSPLHF
CDR3nt: TGCGCCAGCAGCTCCGGGACAGGGCGCGATTCACCCCTCCACTTT

v_gene: TRBV30
d_gene: NA
len: 15
j_gene: TRBJ2-7
abundance: NA
CDR3aa: CAWRRPGALNYEQYF
CDR3nt: TGTGCCTGGAGACGGCCGGGGGCGCTGAATTACGAGCAGTACTTC

v_gene: TRBV7-9
d_gene: NA
len: 16
j_gene: TRBJ1-2
abundance: NA
CDR3aa: CASSPLGTRFDYGYTF
CDR3nt: TGTGCCAGCAGCCCACTCGGGACACGGTTCGACTATGGCTACACCTTC

v_gene: TRBV5-1
d_gene: NA
len: 15
j_gene: TRBJ1-1
abundance: NA
CDR3aa: CASSHGGGANTEAFF
CDR3nt: TGCGCCAGCAGCCACGGCGGGGGCGCAAACACTGAAGCTTTCTTT

v_gene: TRBV6-5
d_gene: NA
len: 12
j_gene: TRBJ2-3
abundance: NA
CDR3aa: CASSTGTDTQYF
CDR3nt: TGTGCCAGCAGCACAGGCACAGATACGCAGTATTTT

v_gene: TRBV24-1
d_gene: NA
len: 14
j_gene: TRBJ1-3
abundance: NA
CDR3aa: CATSYVDSGNTIYF
CDR3nt: TGTGCCACCAGTTACGTAGACTCTGGAAACACCATATATTTT

v_gene: TRBV7-2
d_gene: NA
len: 14
j_gene: TRBJ2-1
abundance: NA
CDR3aa: CASSQSPSRVEQFF
CDR3nt: TGTGCCAGCAGTCAATCCCCATCCCGCGTTGAGCAGTTCTTC

v_gene: TRBV7-2
d_gene: NA
len: 13
j_gene: TRBJ1-1
abundance: NA
CDR3aa: CASSRQGGTEAFF
CDR3nt: TGTGCCAGCAGCCGCCAGGGAGGGACTGAAGCTTTCTTT

v_gene: TRBV6-5
d_gene: TRBD1
len: 15
j_gene: TRBJ1-5
abundance: NA
CDR3aa: CASAAQGTGNQPQHF
CDR3nt: TGTGCCAGCGCCGCACAGGGGACGGGCAATCAGCCCCAGCATTTT

v_gene: TRBV14
d_gene: NA
len: 14
j_gene: TRBJ2-6
abundance: NA
CDR3aa: CASSQVGGANVLTF
CDR3nt: TGTGCCAGCAGCCAAGTGGGGGGGGCCAACGTCCTGACTTTC

v_gene: TRBV7-2
d_gene: NA
len: 15
j_gene: TRBJ2-7
abundance: NA
CDR3aa: CASSPGTSSSYEQYF
CDR3nt: TGTGCCAGCAGCCCGGGGACTTCGAGCTCCTACGAGCAGTACTTC

v_gene: TRBV19
d_gene: NA
len: 12
j_gene: TRBJ1-1
abundance: NA
CDR3aa: CASSQRGTEAFF
CDR3nt: TGTGCCAGTAGCCAGAGGGGCACTGAAGCTTTCTTT

v_gene: TRBV4-3
d_gene: TRBD2
len: 17
j_gene: TRBJ2-5
abundance: once
CDR3aa: CASSQDLGGGAGETQYF
CDR3nt: TGCGCCAGCAGCCAAGATCTTGGCGGGGGGGCAGGCGAGACCCAGTACTTC

v_gene: TRBV6-5
d_gene: NA
len: 11
j_gene: TRBJ2-7
abundance: NA
CDR3aa: CASSTSYEQYF
CDR3nt: TGTGCCAGCAGTACCTCCTACGAGCAGTACTTC

v_gene: TRBV3-1/TRBV3-2
d_gene: NA
len: 13
j_gene: TRBJ2-7
abundance: NA
CDR3aa: CASSQDNNYEQYF
CDR3nt: TGTGCCAGCAGCCAAGATAACAACTACGAGCAGTACTTC

v_gene: TRBV9
d_gene: NA
len: 13
j_gene: TRBJ2-3
abundance: NA
CDR3aa: CASSPLGRDTQYF
CDR3nt: TGTGCCAGCAGCCCGCTTGGGCGGGATACGCAGTATTTT

v_gene: TRBV4-3
d_gene: NA
len: 15
j_gene: TRBJ1-3
abundance: NA
CDR3aa: CASSQEARSGNTIYF
CDR3nt: TGCGCCAGCAGCCAAGAGGCCCGCTCTGGAAACACCATATATTTT

v_gene: TRBV7-6
d_gene: TRBD1
len: 16
j_gene: TRBJ1-4
abundance: NA
CDR3aa: CASSLVGQGASEKLFF
CDR3nt: TGTGCCAGCAGCTTAGTCGGACAGGGGGCGAGTGAAAAACTGTTTTTT

v_gene: TRBV27
d_gene: TRBD1
len: 14
j_gene: TRBJ1-1
abundance: once
CDR3aa: CASSFSGGDTEAFF
CDR3nt: TGTGCCAGCAGTTTCTCAGGGGGGGACACTGAAGCTTTCTTT

v_gene: TRBV19
d_gene: TRBD1
len: 16
j_gene: TRBJ1-5
abundance: NA
CDR3aa: CASSIGSGQGNQPQHF
CDR3nt: TGTGCCAGTAGTATAGGTTCGGGACAGGGGAATCAGCCCCAGCATTTT

v_gene: TRBV7-9
d_gene: NA
len: 16
j_gene: TRBJ1-1
abundance: few
CDR3aa: CASSTDSLRMNTEAFF
CDR3nt: TGTGCCAGCAGCACCGACTCATTGCGCATGAACACTGAAGCTTTCTTT

v_gene: TRBV7-6
d_gene: TRBD1
len: 15
j_gene: TRBJ2-7
abundance: NA
CDR3aa: CASSSSDRGRDEQYF
CDR3nt: TGTGCCAGCAGCTCAAGTGACAGGGGGCGGGACGAGCAGTACTTC

v_gene: TRBV4-1
d_gene: NA
len: 15
j_gene: TRBJ1-2
abundance: NA
CDR3aa: CASSPQGLSSYGYTF
CDR3nt: TGCGCCAGCAGCCCCCAGGGCCTAAGCTCCTATGGCTACACCTTC

v_gene: TRBV7-9
d_gene: TRBD1
len: 15
j_gene: TRBJ1-5
abundance: NA
CDR3aa: CASSSTGESNQPQHF
CDR3nt: TGTGCCAGCAGCTCGACAGGGGAAAGCAATCAGCCCCAGCATTTT

v_gene: TRBV2
d_gene: TRBD2
len: 14
j_gene: TRBJ2-3
abundance: NA
CDR3aa: CASSVSGGKDTQYF
CDR3nt: TGTGCCAGCAGTGTCAGCGGGGGGAAGGATACGCAGTATTTT

v_gene: TRBV19
d_gene: NA
len: 12
j_gene: TRBJ1-5
abundance: NA
CDR3aa: CASIPLTQPQHF
CDR3nt: TGTGCCAGTATCCCCTTAACTCAGCCCCAGCATTTT